These 32 T cell receptor beta chains share one sample of origin, sequenced in a study of blood T cell repertoires in COVID-19. The table came from immunoSEQ multiplex PCR; TCRdb's copy has only in-frame clones and leaves some out. This sample has around 250,000 clones, with more than 75% found just once. The sample was peripheral blood. These receptors came from a woman of 80 years or more with COVID-19, enrolled during active disease.

V and J are TRBV19 and TRBJ1-5, with 8 bases identical to TRBD1. The germline V gene encodes CDR1 LNHDA and CDR2 SQIVND (reference sequence). The ends lost 6 bases at V and 5 bases at J; junction bases unmatched: 3. This CDR3 is 13 amino acids long. CDR3: CASRDRDDQPQHF. As DNA, the CDR3 is TGTGCCAGTAGGGACAGGGACGATCAGCCCCAGCATTTT.

The genes are TRBV5-5 and TRBJ1-2; D might be TRBD1 (6 bases). This CDR3 contains 15 residues. Germline CDR1 and CDR2: SGHKS and YYEKEE (reference sequence). Trimming took off 1 base at V and 2 bases at J, with 12 bases between the two ends. DNA of the CDR3: TGTGCCAGCAGCTTGAATGCAGGGGCCAACTATGGCTACACCTTC. Encoded protein: CASSLNAGANYGYTF.

J is TRBJ2-7 and V is TRBV6-5, with D unresolved. V was shortened by 0 bases and J by 0 bases, with 6 bases between the two germline ends. This CDR3 has 14 amino acids. CDR1 and CDR2 (germline): MNHEY, SVGAGI. This CDR3 is CASSYSTVSYEQYF. Written as DNA, the CDR3 is TGTGCCAGCAGTTACTCTACAGTCTCCTACGAGCAGTACTTC.

The chain combines TRBV29-1 with TRBJ2-1; D is ambiguous. The CDR3 has 12 residues. Between the trimmed V and J ends, which lost 4 bases and 1 base, there was a span of 5 bases. Germline loops: CDR1 SQVTM, CDR2 ANQGSEA. The CDR3 nucleotides read TGCAGCGTTGCGGGTTCCTACAATGAGCAGTTCTTC. Its protein is CSVAGSYNEQFF.

V is TRBV5-1 and J is TRBJ1-3; D ambiguous. V gave up 3 bases and J gave up 0 bases, with 10 bases separating them. The length of the CDR3 is 15 residues. CDR1 and CDR2 (germline): SGHRS, YFSETQ. The CDR3 DNA follows: TGCGCCAGCAGCTCCGAGGCCAGCTCTGGAAACACCATATATTTT. Its protein is CASSSEASSGNTIYF.

The rearrangement joins TRBV7-8 to TRBJ2-3, with D possibly being TRBD1 (6 bases). Trimming pared 5 bases from V and 5 bases from J, leaving 14 bases between. The CDR3 consists of 14 residues. Germline CDR1 SGHVS, CDR2 FQNEAQ. The CDR3 bases are TGTGCCAGCAGCCCGACCTCAGGGGTAGATACGCAGTATTTT. It encodes CASSPTSGVDTQYF.

The chain links TRBV6-6 to TRBJ1-3, with a tentative D call TRBD1 (5 bases). With 5 bases removed from V and 0 bases from J, the gap between germline ends came to 17 bases. The CDR3 has 17 amino acids. Per the germline V gene, CDR1 is MNHNY and CDR2 is SVGAGI (reference sequence). The CDR3, as DNA: TGTGCCAGCAGTCCCCCGACGCAGACAGTCTCTGGAAACACCATATATTTT. Amino acids: CASSPPTQTVSGNTIYF.

This chain uses TRBV11-2 with TRBJ2-7; D is uncertain. There are 11 residues in the CDR3. V shed 5 bases and J shed 5 bases, with 7 bases lying between them. Germline V CDR1 and CDR2: SGHAT, FQNNGV. CDR3 sequence: CASSPQNEQYF. CDR3 sequence (DNA): TGTGCCAGCAGCCCCCAGAACGAGCAGTACTTC.

This chain connects TRBV5-1 to TRBJ1-5, with D uncertain. Trimming removed 0 bases from V and 4 bases from J, with 5 bases in between. The CDR3 sequence is 13 residues long. Germline CDR1 is SGHRS and CDR2 is YFSETQ. CDR3 in DNA: TGCGCCAGCAGCTTGGATCCGAATCAGCCCCAGCATTTT. This sequence encodes CASSLDPNQPQHF.

The rearrangement uses TRBV2 and TRBJ1-1; D ambiguous. The ends were cut back, 5 bases at V and 8 bases at J, with 9 bases in the middle. This CDR3 is 11 amino acids long. CDR1 and CDR2 (germline): SNHLY, FYNNEI. The CDR3 loop reads CASSPRGEAFF. In DNA form, the CDR3 reads TGTGCCAGCAGTCCTAGAGGAGAAGCTTTCTTT.

The V gene is TRBV6-5, the J gene TRBJ2-1; TRBD1 matches 9 bases. This CDR3 contains 14 residues. The germline V gene encodes CDR1 MNHEY and CDR2 SVGAGI. V shed 8 bases, J shed 8 bases, and the junction held 10 bases outside the gene matches. Here the CDR3 reads CASVLQGAVHEQFF. In DNA form, the CDR3 reads TGTGCCAGCGTCTTACAGGGGGCAGTTCATGAGCAGTTCTTC.

V and J are TRBV7-9 and TRBJ1-2; 8 bases agree with TRBD1. The junction had 6 bases not matched to a gene; V was cut back by 5 bases and J by 1 base. The germline CDR1 and CDR2 sequences are SEHNR and FQNEAQ (reference sequence). This CDR3 has 15 residues. The CDR3: CASSPDRADNYGYTF. Here the CDR3 DNA reads TGTGCCAGCAGCCCGGACAGGGCTGATAACTATGGCTACACCTTC.

The V and J genes are TRBV6-4 and TRBJ2-1, with D perhaps TRBD2 (6 bases). CDR3 length: 14 amino acids. V was cut by 2 bases and J by 6 bases, with 11 bases left in between. Germline assignment: CDR1 MRHNA and CDR2 SNTAGT. The CDR3 sequence is CASSDGGRVNEQFF. DNA for the CDR3: TGTGCCAGCAGTGACGGAGGGCGGGTCAATGAGCAGTTCTTC.

This chain links TRBV27 with TRBJ2-5, with unresolved D. Between the trimmed V and J ends, which lost 3 bases and 5 bases, there was a span of 7 bases. This CDR3 spans 12 amino acids. CDR1 and CDR2 from the germline V gene are MNHEY and SMNVEV (reference sequence). The CDR3 spells CASSFNFETQYF. The CDR3 DNA is TGTGCCAGCAGTTTTAACTTCGAGACCCAGTACTTC.

In its sample, this clone was seen a few times. J is TRBJ1-2 and V is TRBV29-1; 7 positions match TRBD1. Germline loops: CDR1 SQVTM, CDR2 ANQGSEA. Unmatched junction bases numbered 13, after V lost 5 bases and J lost 7 bases. This CDR3 spans 14 amino acids. This CDR3 reads CSVQGQQGTGGYTF. The CDR3 region has the DNA TGCAGCGTTCAGGGGCAACAGGGGACGGGTGGCTACACCTTC.

J is TRBJ2-7 and V is TRBV6-2 or TRBV6-3; the D is unclear. The germline CDR1 and CDR2 sequences are MNHEY and SVGEGT. Deletions cut 0 bases from V and 6 bases from J, with 15 bases between. The CDR3 sequence is 15 residues long. In nucleotides, the CDR3 is TGTGCCAGCAGTTACTCGGCGTACGCGGCTAGCGAGCAGTACGTC. Its protein is CASSYSAYAASEQYV.

This sequence joins TRBV6-5 and TRBJ2-5; D possibly corresponds to TRBD2 (6 bases). The CDR3 length is 15 residues. Trimming left V 6 bases short and J 2 bases short, with 16 bases between. CDR1 and CDR2 from the germline V gene are MNHEY and SVGAGI. The CDR3, as DNA: TGTGCCAGCAGAGGGGCGGGGCGGTCACAAGAGACCCAGTACTTC. Protein product: CASRGAGRSQETQYF.

This clone was detected only once. V and J are TRBV18 and TRBJ2-1; 15 nucleotides match TRBD2. The V gene end was trimmed by 1 base and the J gene end by 7 bases; junction bases not matched to a gene: 2. Germline V gene sequence: CDR1 KGHSH, CDR2 LQKENI. The CDR3 sequence is 16 residues long. The CDR3 bases are TGTGCCAGCTCACCACGGACTAGCGGGGGGGGAAATGAGCAGTTCTTC. Translation gives CASSPRTSGGGNEQFF.

The V and J genes are TRBV5-5 and TRBJ1-5; D is possibly TRBD1 (5 bases). Germline assignment: CDR1 SGHKS and CDR2 YYEKEE (reference sequence). The CDR3 spans 15 residues. Trimming removed 4 bases at V and 0 bases at J, with 11 bases between. As DNA, the CDR3 is TGTGCCAGCAGCCCGACAGTTTTTAGCAATCAGCCCCAGCATTTT. Its protein is CASSPTVFSNQPQHF.

This clone was picked up one time. The genes are TRBV4-2 and TRBJ1-4, with D unresolved. Germline loops: CDR1 LGHNA, CDR2 YNFKEQ. Trimming took 1 base from V and 4 from J, leaving 10 bases between them. The CDR3 length is 15 residues. The CDR3 DNA reads as TGTGCCAGCAGCCAAGTCCGCGGAGGTAATGAAAAACTGTTTTTT. Encoded protein: CASSQVRGGNEKLFF.

This rearrangement joins TRBV28 to TRBJ2-6, with TRBD2 matching over 8 bases. With V trimmed by 9 bases and J by 0 bases, 4 bases remained unmatched. Germline CDR1 is MDHEN and CDR2 is SYDVKM. The CDR3 sequence is 15 residues long. CDR3 nucleotide sequence: TGTGCCAGTAGCGGGGCCGACTCTGGGGCCAACGTCCTGACTTTC. It encodes CASSGADSGANVLTF.

The rearrangement uses TRBV28 and TRBJ2-7, with 10 nucleotides matching TRBD2. The CDR3 loop spans 16 amino acids. V trimming: 3 bases; J trimming: 1 base; junction bases outside the gene matches: 6. Germline lookup yields CDR1 MDHEN and CDR2 SYDVKM. CDR3 in DNA: TGTGCCAGCAGTTTCGGACTAGCGGAGCTATCCTACGAGCAGTACTTC. Protein: CASSFGLAELSYEQYF.

Only a few counts were recorded for this clone. The chain combines TRBV5-1 with TRBJ2-5, with TRBD1 as a possible D gene (5 bases). This CDR3 is built from 18 residues. Deletions cut 0 bases from V and 2 bases from J, with 20 bases between. Germline lookup yields CDR1 SGHRS and CDR2 YFSETQ. The CDR3 coding sequence is TGCGCCAGCAGCTTGGGCGATTTTGGGGCCCCTATTCAAGAGACCCAGTACTTC. This encodes CASSLGDFGAPIQETQYF.

This clone appeared a single time. The chain combines TRBV12-3 or TRBV12-4 with TRBJ2-7; TRBD1 matches at 12 bases. J gave up 9 bases and V 6 bases, and 3 bases lay outside the gene matches. This CDR3 spans 12 amino acids. The CDR3 reads CASSRDRGRQYF. The CDR3 DNA follows: TGTGCCAGCAGCCGGGACAGGGGGCGGCAGTACTTC.

The chain has TRBV4-1 and TRBJ1-2, with a tentative D call TRBD1 (5 bases). The V and J ends lost 1 base and 7 bases respectively, with 10 bases between them. This CDR3 spans 13 amino acids. In germline, CDR1 is MGHRA, CDR2 YSYEKL. The DNA for the CDR3 is TGCGCCAGCAGCCAAGCCCCAGGGTCTGGCTACACCTTC. It codes for CASSQAPGSGYTF.

The chain recombines TRBV3-1 (or the pseudogene TRBV3-2) with TRBJ1-1, with D unresolved. Germline values: CDR1 LGHDT, CDR2 YNNKEL (reference sequence). This CDR3 spans 16 amino acids. Trimming stripped 0 bases from V and 6 bases from J, with 17 bases between. The CDR3, as DNA: TGTGCCAGCAGCCAAGAGGGAGCGGGCAGTTTCGCTGAAGCTTTCTTT. Protein sequence: CASSQEGAGSFAEAFF.

The chain links TRBV5-8 to TRBJ1-5, with D hard to call. The CDR3 is made up of 13 amino acids. The V gene lost 0 bases and the J gene lost 4 bases, with 5 bases spanning the gap. The V gene's germline CDR1 is SGHTS and CDR2 YDEGEE. The CDR3 region is CASSLAKNQPQHF. The CDR3, as DNA: TGTGCCAGCAGCTTGGCTAAGAATCAGCCCCAGCATTTT.

V gene TRBV18 combines with J gene TRBJ2-5; 9 nucleotides match TRBD2. Germline V lookup: CDR1 KGHSH, CDR2 LQKENI. V gave up 4 bases and J gave up 3 bases; unmatched junction bases: 3. The CDR3 consists of 14 residues. CDR3 protein: CASSLSGGKETQYF. The CDR3 nucleotides are TGTGCCAGCTCACTCAGCGGGGGGAAAGAGACCCAGTACTTC.

This chain joins TRBV27 and TRBJ1-4; D ambiguous. The CDR3 sequence is 12 residues long. V lost 4 bases to trimming and J lost 5 bases, with 5 bases between them. Germline values: CDR1 MNHEY, CDR2 SMNVEV (reference sequence). CDR3 sequence reads: CASSSVNEKLFF. The DNA of the CDR3 is TGTGCCAGCAGTTCTGTAAATGAAAAACTGTTTTTT.

This chain links TRBV9 with TRBJ2-2; D is unclear. Per germline, CDR1 SGDLS and CDR2 YYNGEE. The V end lost 0 bases, the J end lost 3 bases, and 9 bases lay between the germline ends. The CDR3 runs 15 residues. CDR3 sequence: CASSVGPADTGELFF. The CDR3 bases are TGTGCCAGCAGCGTAGGACCTGCGGACACCGGGGAGCTGTTTTTT.

The genes are TRBV18 and TRBJ1-1; D is ambiguous. CDR3 size: 14 residues. V was shortened by 3 bases and J by 3 bases, with 11 bases between the two germline ends. Germline V gives CDR1 KGHSH, CDR2 LQKENI. The CDR3 DNA reads TGTGCCAGCTCACCTAATCAGGAGGACACTGAAGCTTTCTTT. Residues: CASSPNQEDTEAFF.

This chain uses TRBV7-2 with TRBJ1-2, with D perhaps matching TRBD1 (6 bases). The germline V and J ends were trimmed by 2 bases and 2 bases, with 6 bases remaining between them. The germline CDR1 and CDR2 sequences are SGHTA and FQGNSA. This CDR3 contains 13 residues. The CDR3 DNA is TGTGCCAGCAGCTTACAGGGGAACTATGGCTACACCTTC. Translated, it gives CASSLQGNYGYTF.